The entry that follows covers one TCR beta chain sequence. This sample is part of a study of early T cells in non-severe SARS-CoV-2 infection. The length of the CDR3 is 12 residues. V lost 6 bases and J 3 bases, leaving 11 bases between the germline ends. CDR1 is DFQATT, CDR2 SNEGSKA, per germline (reference sequence). TCRdb reprocessed the 5' RACE reads via MiXCR and lists one record per CDR3 protein. The data show 75,000 to 90,000 distinct CDR3 sequences, more than 5% seen once. The TCR originated in an adult who was a healthcare worker with PCR-confirmed SARS-CoV-2 infection or an uninfected control (not recorded which). Sequencing was done on a sample of whole blood. The gene calls are TRBV20-1 and TRBJ1-2; maybe TRBD1 (5 bases). CDR3 region: CSAGGVDYGYTF. The CDR3 region has the DNA TGCAGTGCGGGGGGAGTTGACTATGGCTACACCTTC.